This T cell receptor beta chain appears in the sequencing data of a study of control samples from healthy donors and cancer patients. Trimming pared 0 bases from V and 0 bases from J, leaving 7 bases between. Germline lookup yields CDR1 SGHRS and CDR2 YFSETQ. This CDR3 has 15 residues. The method was immunoSEQ multiplex PCR; TCRdb's version includes in-frame clones alone and lacks a portion of them. Of some 70,000 clones in the sample, 65% to 85% were seen once. Input material: blood. The chain uses TRBV5-1 and TRBJ1-3, with a weak D call TRBD1 (5 bases). This TCR was recovered from a man in his 60s in good health. CDR3 DNA: TGCGCCAGCAGCTTGGACAGGTTCTCTGGAAACACCATATATTTT. Protein: CASSLDRFSGNTIYF.